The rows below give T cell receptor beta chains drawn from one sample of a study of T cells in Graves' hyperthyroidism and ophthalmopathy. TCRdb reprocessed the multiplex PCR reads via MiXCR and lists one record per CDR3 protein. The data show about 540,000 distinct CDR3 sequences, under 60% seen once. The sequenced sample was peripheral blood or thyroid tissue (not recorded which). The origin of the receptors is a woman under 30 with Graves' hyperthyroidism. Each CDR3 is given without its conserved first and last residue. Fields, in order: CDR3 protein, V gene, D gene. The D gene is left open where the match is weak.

CDR3 protein: ASSLSPSGANVLT
V gene: TRBV5-1
D gene: .

CDR3 protein: SVEVTLAGDHEQY
V gene: TRBV29-1
D gene: TRBD2

CDR3 protein: ASSLASRGEAF
V gene: TRBV7-9
D gene: .

CDR3 protein: ASSFRRGPETGQETQY
V gene: TRBV7-9
D gene: .

CDR3 protein: ASSFTPGQGNSPLH
V gene: TRBV7-9
D gene: TRBD1

CDR3 protein: ASTPDTLYEQY
V gene: TRBV10-3
D gene: .

CDR3 protein: ASRDVSSNQPQH
V gene: TRBV7-2
D gene: .

CDR3 protein: ASSEAFPYGYT
V gene: TRBV6-1
D gene: .

CDR3 protein: ASSSLARVYEQY
V gene: TRBV12-3/TRBV12-4
D gene: .

CDR3 protein: ASAYRGYT
V gene: TRBV12-5
D gene: .

CDR3 protein: ASSHRQGPEKLF
V gene: TRBV10-3
D gene: TRBD1

CDR3 protein: SAAGSYT
V gene: TRBV29-1
D gene: .

CDR3 protein: ASSSGQRQETQY
V gene: TRBV5-1
D gene: TRBD1

CDR3 protein: ASSNRDRDRQPQH
V gene: TRBV2
D gene: TRBD1

CDR3 protein: ASSIRERAEAF
V gene: TRBV19
D gene: .

CDR3 protein: ASSPEGTSTEAF
V gene: TRBV11-1
D gene: .

CDR3 protein: ASSPRGILNTIY
V gene: TRBV2
D gene: .

CDR3 protein: ASVNLDRDRGWETQY
V gene: TRBV10-1
D gene: TRBD1

CDR3 protein: AISESTDRSWNTEAF
V gene: TRBV10-3
D gene: .

CDR3 protein: ATSAPGAGGFQETQY
V gene: TRBV24-1
D gene: TRBD1

CDR3 protein: ASSLVPGQNQPQH
V gene: TRBV5-1
D gene: .

CDR3 protein: ASSRLATERKTQY
V gene: TRBV25-1
D gene: .

CDR3 protein: ASSLGFSGRAYEQY
V gene: TRBV12-3/TRBV12-4
D gene: TRBD2

CDR3 protein: ASSPVAGMEETQY
V gene: TRBV7-2
D gene: TRBD2

CDR3 protein: ASSFRGEKTQY
V gene: TRBV5-5
D gene: .

CDR3 protein: ASRAGGPMTGELF
V gene: TRBV9
D gene: TRBD2

CDR3 protein: AISYSTLAEAF
V gene: TRBV6-5
D gene: .

CDR3 protein: ASTPTSASHGANVLT
V gene: TRBV13
D gene: .

CDR3 protein: ASSQGTAGKDGYT
V gene: TRBV4-2
D gene: .

CDR3 protein: ASRIYGYT
V gene: TRBV25-1
D gene: .

CDR3 protein: SVGAGGYT
V gene: TRBV29-1
D gene: .

CDR3 protein: ASSTWTGYT
V gene: TRBV15
D gene: .

CDR3 protein: ASSLLGYNYGYT
V gene: TRBV7-4
D gene: .

CDR3 protein: ASSWGGYKQPQH
V gene: TRBV12-3/TRBV12-4
D gene: .

CDR3 protein: ASSRRGESNQPRH
V gene: TRBV28
D gene: .

CDR3 protein: ASSITGLAGEQY
V gene: TRBV19
D gene: TRBD2

CDR3 protein: AISVGTAYGYT
V gene: TRBV10-3
D gene: TRBD1

CDR3 protein: SASRQGKLSGNTIY
V gene: TRBV20-1
D gene: TRBD1

CDR3 protein: ASSLGQTATNEKLF
V gene: TRBV7-9
D gene: .

CDR3 protein: ASSSGMETQY
V gene: TRBV7-9
D gene: .

CDR3 protein: ASSKETPMNTEAF
V gene: TRBV9
D gene: .

CDR3 protein: ASRVTPKVH
V gene: TRBV2
D gene: .

CDR3 protein: SVGQGDAAGNTIY
V gene: TRBV29-1
D gene: TRBD1

CDR3 protein: ASSLTRAEQY
V gene: TRBV7-8
D gene: .

CDR3 protein: ANRDRGDQPQH
V gene: TRBV5-1
D gene: TRBD1

CDR3 protein: ASSLSVAGWDGELF
V gene: TRBV7-9
D gene: TRBD2

CDR3 protein: ASSLPLEASNGEQY
V gene: TRBV7-9
D gene: .

CDR3 protein: SASEGFYEQY
V gene: TRBV20-1
D gene: .

CDR3 protein: SALLTSGQETQY
V gene: TRBV20-1
D gene: TRBD2

CDR3 protein: AISPDGAGTGELF
V gene: TRBV10-3
D gene: .

CDR3 protein: ATSAPRTGGTGELF
V gene: TRBV24-1
D gene: TRBD1

CDR3 protein: AIIRSGLAGVWKETQY
V gene: TRBV10-3
D gene: TRBD2

CDR3 protein: ASSYPGEQY
V gene: TRBV7-9
D gene: .

CDR3 protein: ASSIEPGSNYGYT
V gene: TRBV7-2
D gene: .

CDR3 protein: SVEGDRGEKLF
V gene: TRBV29-1
D gene: TRBD1

CDR3 protein: ASSLPGGDEKLF
V gene: TRBV7-9
D gene: .